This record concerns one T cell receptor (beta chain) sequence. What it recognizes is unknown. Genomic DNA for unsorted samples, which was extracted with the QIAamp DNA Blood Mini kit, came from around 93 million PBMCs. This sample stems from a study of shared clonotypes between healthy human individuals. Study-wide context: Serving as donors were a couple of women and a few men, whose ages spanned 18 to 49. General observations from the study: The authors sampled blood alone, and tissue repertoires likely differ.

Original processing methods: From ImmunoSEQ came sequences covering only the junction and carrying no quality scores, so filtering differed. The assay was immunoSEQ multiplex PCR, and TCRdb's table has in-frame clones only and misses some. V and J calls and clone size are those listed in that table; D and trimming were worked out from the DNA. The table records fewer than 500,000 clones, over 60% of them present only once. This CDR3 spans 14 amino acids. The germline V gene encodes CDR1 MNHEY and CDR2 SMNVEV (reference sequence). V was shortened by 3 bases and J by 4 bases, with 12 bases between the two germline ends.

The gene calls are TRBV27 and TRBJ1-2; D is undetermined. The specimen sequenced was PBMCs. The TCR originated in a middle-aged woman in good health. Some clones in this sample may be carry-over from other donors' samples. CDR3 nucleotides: TGTGCCAGCAGTTTCGTGGGCGCCAGCTATGGCTACACCTTC. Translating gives CASSFVGASYGYTF.